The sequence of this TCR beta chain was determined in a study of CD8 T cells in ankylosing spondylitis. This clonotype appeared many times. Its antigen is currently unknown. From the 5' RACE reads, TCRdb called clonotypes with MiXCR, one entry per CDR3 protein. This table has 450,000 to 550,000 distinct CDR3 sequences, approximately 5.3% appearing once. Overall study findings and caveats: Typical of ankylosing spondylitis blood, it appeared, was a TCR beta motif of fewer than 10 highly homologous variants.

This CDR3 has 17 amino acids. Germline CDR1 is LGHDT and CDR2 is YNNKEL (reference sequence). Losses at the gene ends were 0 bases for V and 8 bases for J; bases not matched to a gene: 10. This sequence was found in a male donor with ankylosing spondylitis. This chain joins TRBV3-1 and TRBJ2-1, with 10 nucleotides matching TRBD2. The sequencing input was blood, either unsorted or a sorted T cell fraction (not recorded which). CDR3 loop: CASSQDFSPSGSYEQFF. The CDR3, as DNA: TGTGCCAGCAGCCAAGATTTTTCGCCTAGCGGGAGCTATGAGCAGTTCTTC.